The 16 T cell receptor beta chains presented below share a single source sample, sequenced in a study of T cells in Graves' hyperthyroidism and ophthalmopathy (dated by TCRdb to 2018 to 2020). The library was produced with multiplex PCR. Sequencing relied on an Illumina HiSeq 2000. The TCR beta CDR3 regions were amplified from RNA transcripts. The TCR CDR3 was subjected to a first round of RT-PCR using the HTBI primer set and the Qiagen OneStep RT-PCR kit. TCRdb cleaned the public reads at Q25 with fastp, built clones with MiXCR and kept in-frame beta chains. Every entry covers one CDR3 protein and lists the most common genes and DNA from its rows. The table for this sample lists hundreds of thousands of distinct CDR3 sequences; roughly 15% of them were counted only once. Together, the top ten hold approximately 13% of the sample. Source material: blood. These receptors all stem from a woman between 45 and 65 years old with Graves' ophthalmopathy.

This clonotype was counted a few times. The chain joins TRBV28 to TRBJ2-3; maybe TRBD2 (5 bases). CDR1 is MDHEN and CDR2 is SYDVKM in the germline V gene. V gave up 4 bases and J gave up 1 base, with 15 bases separating them. The CDR3 is 16 residues long. The CDR3 spells CASSSHLLEGTDTQYF. CDR3 nucleotide sequence: TGTGCCAGCAGTTCTCACTTACTAGAGGGCACAGATACGCAGTATTTT.

The table lists this clonotype with many counts. The V and J genes are TRBV9 and TRBJ2-5, with 7 bases matching TRBD1. CDR1 SGDLS and CDR2 YYNGEE come from the germline V gene. V dropped 0 bases and J dropped 5; count of bases not matched to a gene: 10. CDR3 length: 16 amino acids. CDR3 in amino acids: CASSVAGWGRGETQYF. CDR3 coding DNA: TGTGCCAGCAGCGTAGCGGGGTGGGGCAGGGGGGAGACCCAGTACTTC.

This clonotype was seen more than once but under ten times. The rearrangement joins TRBV6-2 or TRBV6-3 to TRBJ2-1; 14 bases line up with TRBD2. J was trimmed by 9 bases and V by 5 bases; bases with no gene match: 6. Germline CDR1 is MNHEY and CDR2 is SVGEGT. CDR3 length equals 15 residues. CDR3 nucleotide sequence: TGTGCCAGCAGTGCCCCGGGACTAGCGGGAGTTGAGCAGTTCTTC. It encodes CASSAPGLAGVEQFF.

This clonotype was seen many times. The V call is TRBV7-9, the J call TRBJ2-1; 8 bases align to TRBD1. V lost 5 bases to trimming and J lost 10 bases; unmatched junction nucleotides: 10. The germline CDR1 and CDR2 sequences are SEHNR and FQNEAQ (reference sequence). The CDR3 spans 14 residues. The CDR3 nucleotides read TGTGCCAGCAGCCCAGGGGGCGAATTTCCCGAGCAGTTCTTC. This encodes CASSPGGEFPEQFF.

The chain joins TRBV4-2 to TRBJ1-5, with D maybe TRBD1 (5 bases). CDR1 and CDR2 from the germline V gene are LGHNA and YNFKEQ. The CDR3 loop spans 16 amino acids. V lost 1 base and J lost 7, with 17 bases in between. DNA of the CDR3: TGTGCCAGCAGCCAAGTCACACAGGTTCGGGGACAGCCCCAGCATTTT. This translates into CASSQVTQVRGQPQHF.

This clonotype has at least ten counts. The chain uses TRBV7-9 and TRBJ2-5, with D tentatively TRBD1 (5 bases). CDR3 length equals 15 residues. Deletions cut 0 bases from V and 4 bases from J, with 12 bases between. CDR1 is SEHNR, CDR2 FQNEAQ, per germline (reference sequence). This CDR3 reads CASSLAVGVAETQYF. CDR3 bases: TGTGCCAGCAGCTTAGCGGTAGGGGTGGCAGAGACCCAGTACTTC.

This clonotype was seen ten or more times. The V and J genes are TRBV7-2 and TRBJ1-3; D possibly corresponds to TRBD1 (5 bases). Germline assignment: CDR1 SGHTA and CDR2 FQGNSA. The CDR3 sequence is 16 residues long. The V and J ends lost 2 bases and 2 bases respectively, with 13 bases between them. The CDR3 nucleotides read TGTGCCAGCAGCTTATATGGCGGCAGGGCTGGAAACACCATATATTTT. This sequence encodes CASSLYGGRAGNTIYF.

Concerning this clonotype: The CDR3 ends on some other residue instead of the conserved phenylalanine or tryptophan, so this is likely a read error. The chain uses TRBV7-7 and TRBJ2-1; 7 bases are shared with TRBD2. This CDR3 spans 15 amino acids. Germline CDR1 and CDR2: SSHAT and FNYEAQ (reference sequence). Here the CDR3 reads CASSPYSGTINEQFL. The CDR3 DNA sequence: TGTGCTAGCAGCCCATATTCCGGGACTATCAATGAGCAGTTCCTC.

This clonotype was seen a handful of times. V and J are TRBV7-9 and TRBJ2-1, with unresolved D. Germline CDR1 SEHNR, CDR2 FQNEAQ (reference sequence). The CDR3 covers 14 residues. V was clipped by 1 base and J by 8 bases, with 12 bases between them. This CDR3 is CASSLGPTSYEQFF. The DNA for the CDR3 is TGTGCCAGCAGCTTAGGGCCGACCAGCTATGAGCAGTTCTTC.

This clonotype was seen many times. The J gene is TRBJ2-1, the V gene TRBV9; 16 bases are shared with TRBD2. CDR3 size: 20 residues. Germline lookup yields CDR1 SGDLS and CDR2 YYNGEE. Trimming cost V 0 bases and J 6 bases; bases outside gene matches: 12. CDR3 sequence: CASSVEGLAGGPVWGNEQFF. The DNA of the CDR3 is TGTGCCAGCAGCGTAGAGGGACTAGCGGGAGGGCCGGTCTGGGGCAATGAGCAGTTCTTC.

Of note for this clonotype: A clone one base away is much larger, so this may be a read error. The chain joins TRBV6-1 to TRBJ1-2; D ambiguous. The germline CDR1 and CDR2 sequences are MNHNS and SASEGT. The CDR3 length is 13 residues. In DNA, the CDR3 is TGTGCTTACTTTAGCAGGAGGAACTATGGCTACACCTTC. Translated, it gives CAYFSRRNYGYTF.

This clonotype was observed at least ten times. The J gene is TRBJ2-3, the V gene TRBV2; D gene ambiguous. Trimming removed 7 bases from V and 1 base from J, with 9 bases in between. The CDR3 length is 13 residues. The germline V gene has CDR1 SNHLY and CDR2 FYNNEI. The CDR3 reads CASMKLGTDTQYF. CDR3 nucleotide sequence: TGTGCCAGCATGAAGTTAGGCACAGATACGCAGTATTTT.

The V and J genes are TRBV12-3 or TRBV12-4 and TRBJ1-5; 7 bases line up with TRBD1. The J segment lost 4 bases and the V segment lost 2 bases, leaving 8 bases of the junction unmatched. CDR3 size: 16 residues. The CDR3 protein is CASSLIQGQANQPQHF. In DNA, the CDR3 is TGTGCCAGCAGTTTAATTCAAGGACAGGCTAATCAGCCCCAGCATTTT.

This clonotype was seen repeatedly, ten times or more. Its ends do not fully match the called genes, so a read error is possible. This chain links TRBV6-1 with TRBJ2-1, with TRBD2 as a possible D gene (5 bases). The germline V gene encodes CDR1 MNHNS and CDR2 SASEGT. This CDR3 is 14 amino acids long. The CDR3 reads CASREGSSYNEQFF. The CDR3 coding sequence is TGTGCCAGCAGAGAAGGGAGCTCCTACAATGAGCAGTTCTTC.

This clonotype was detected many times. V and J are TRBV28 and TRBJ2-1; 12 nucleotides line up with TRBD2. Germline V gives CDR1 MDHEN, CDR2 SYDVKM. The CDR3 totals 17 residues. Trimming removed 3 bases from V and 5 bases from J; junction bases left unmatched: 8. CDR3 sequence (DNA): TGTGCCAGCAGTTTGCCCCTTCTAGCGGGGGGGAACAATGAGCAGTTCTTC. Translated: CASSLPLLAGGNNEQFF.

The chain employs TRBV4-1 and TRBJ1-2; 7 bases align to TRBD1. This CDR3 spans 15 amino acids. Germline V lookup: CDR1 MGHRA, CDR2 YSYEKL. J gave up 5 bases and V 5 bases, and 11 bases lay outside the gene matches. Here the CDR3 DNA reads TGCGCCAGCAGCTACCCGACAGGGAATGAGTATGGCTACACCTTC. Protein product: CASSYPTGNEYGYTF.